This T cell receptor beta chain was profiled in a study of T cells in Graves' hyperthyroidism and ophthalmopathy. Any patient presenting with uncontrolled infection, other autoimmune disease, pregnancy or lactation was left out. Diagnoses were made from clinical symptoms, serum measures (thyroxine and TRAb), thyroid ultrasound and orbital computed tomography. Fresh peripheral blood, more than 8 ml of it, supplied the PBMCs. In this sample, this clonotype turned up a few times. No antigen is known for it. Whole-study findings and limits: Blood shared most expanded thyroid clonotypes above 0.001.

From germline, CDR1 is DFQATT and CDR2 SNEGSKA (reference sequence). J lost 4 bases, V lost 5 bases, and 9 bases had no gene match. This CDR3 spans 15 amino acids. TCR beta CDR3 region amplification was performed from RNA transcripts. RT-PCR in the first round (using the HTBI primer set) targeted the TCR CDR3. TCRdb re-called the multiplex PCR reads with MiXCR, one entry per CDR3 protein. The sample lists 160,000 or so distinct CDR3 sequences, 9.4% occurring once. This receptor was obtained from a woman younger than 30 with Graves' hyperthyroidism that later progressed to Graves' ophthalmopathy. The sequenced material came from blood. V and J are TRBV20-1 and TRBJ2-3; TRBD2 aligns across 10 bases. CDR3 coding DNA: TGCAGTGCTGGACTAGCGGTGGGGTGGGCAGATACGCAGTATTTT. The encoded protein is CSAGLAVGWADTQYF.